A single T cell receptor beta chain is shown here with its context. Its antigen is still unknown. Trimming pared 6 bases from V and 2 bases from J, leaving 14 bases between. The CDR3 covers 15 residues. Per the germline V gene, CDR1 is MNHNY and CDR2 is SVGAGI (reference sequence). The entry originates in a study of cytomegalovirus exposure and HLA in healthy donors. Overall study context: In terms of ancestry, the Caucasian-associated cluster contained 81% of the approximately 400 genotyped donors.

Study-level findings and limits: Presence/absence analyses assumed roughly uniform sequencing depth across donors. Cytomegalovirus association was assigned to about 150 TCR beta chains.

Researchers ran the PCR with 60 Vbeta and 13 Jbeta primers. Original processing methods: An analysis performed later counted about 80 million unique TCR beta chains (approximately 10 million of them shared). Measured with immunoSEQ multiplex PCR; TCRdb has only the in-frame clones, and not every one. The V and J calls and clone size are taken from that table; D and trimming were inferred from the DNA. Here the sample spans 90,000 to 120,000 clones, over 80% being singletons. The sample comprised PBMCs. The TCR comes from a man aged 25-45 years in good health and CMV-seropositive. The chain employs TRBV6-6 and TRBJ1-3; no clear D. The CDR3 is CASRENGRTGNTIYF. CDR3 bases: TGTGCCAGCAGAGAGAACGGGAGAACTGGAAACACCATATATTTT.